This T cell receptor (beta chain) was sequenced during a study of cytotoxic CD8 clonotypes in ibrutinib-treated CLL. About the research overall: Enrolment comprised about 10 relapsed/refractory and over 14 treatment-naive patients; fewer than 18 were IGHV unmutated. Responses: some 25 partial, 2 complete; after median around 70 months, approximately 15 stayed remitted, approximately twelve progressed.

Between the trimmed V and J ends, which lost 3 bases and 3 bases, there was a span of 10 bases. The length of the CDR3 is 14 residues. Germline assignment: CDR1 MNHEY and CDR2 SMNVEV (reference sequence). Method: immunoSEQ multiplex PCR; TCRdb's copy keeps in-frame clones and lacks some. The table records 35,000 to 55,000 clones, under 75% of them present only once. V and J are TRBV27 and TRBJ2-3; possible D gene TRBD2, 5 bases. The material was PBMCs, obtained after 12 months of ibrutinib treatment. The clonotype originates from a human donor with chronic lymphocytic leukemia. Written as DNA, the CDR3 is TGTGCCAGCAGTTTCCGAGGGAAGACAGATACGCAGTATTTT. Amino acids: CASSFRGKTDTQYF.